This entry describes one T cell receptor beta chain. Its matching antigen is unknown. Germline trimming cut 4 bases from V and 9 bases from J; bases unmatched to any gene: 6. The CDR3 has 13 residues. Germline assignment: CDR1 SQVTM and CDR2 ANQGSEA. The data originate from a study of T-cell reconstitution after alpha-beta-depleted transplantation in children. During its preparation, the TCRbeta library received unique molecular identifiers. TCRdb called the PCR reads again in MiXCR, with one record for every CDR3 protein. In the table there are approximately 350,000 distinct CDR3 sequences, around 15% of which are singletons. Study outcomes and limitations: After one year, T-cell counts and TCRbeta diversity mostly came from new T cells. Roughly two months post-transplant, alpha-beta T cells reportedly originated from several hundred graft clones that had expanded.

The clonotype comes from a male patient between 2 and 9 years old who had a stem cell transplant for acute lymphoblastic leukemia, so the T cells may come from the graft donor. The J gene is TRBJ2-1, the V gene TRBV29-1; TRBD1 matches 10 bases. The sequencing used PBMCs, mostly from graft donor cells, collected 360 days after TCRalphabeta/CD19-depleted stem cell transplant. CDR3 amino acids: CSVARQGAIEQFF. The DNA of the CDR3 is TGCAGCGTTGCACGACAGGGGGCTATTGAGCAGTTCTTC.